This is a list of T cell receptor beta chains from one sample in a study of cytomegalovirus exposure and HLA in healthy donors. The assay was immunoSEQ multiplex PCR, and TCRdb's table has in-frame clones only and misses some. Found here are about 93,000 clones, around 80% of them singletons; the top ten hold 0.57%. The sample comprised PBMCs. The receptors were sampled from a man in his thirties or forties in good health and CMV-seronegative. Each CDR3 is given with its conserved first and last residue. A D gene is named only where the DNA matches it firmly. Only part of the rows carry a size: once, few, many, or a class if the clone is expanded.

CDR3 DNA | CDR3 protein | V gene | clone size | J gene | D gene
TGTGCCAGCAGTTTGGGGGCTGACTATGGCTACACCTTC | CASSLGADYGYTF | TRBV28 | - | TRBJ1-2 | -
TGTGCCTACACCAAAACCGGGGGGTGGATCTCCGGGGAGCTGTTTTTT | CAYTKTGGWISGELFF | TRBV27 | - | TRBJ2-2 | TRBD2
TGTGCCAGCGCTAGGACAGGGAGAGCTTTCTTT | CASARTGRAFF | TRBV27 | few | TRBJ1-1 | TRBD1
TGTGCCAGCAGACAAAACGGGGGCTACACCTTC | CASRQNGGYTF | TRBV5-8 | few | TRBJ1-2 | -
TGTGCCAGCAGCTTACAGGGGAGCACAGATACGCAGTATTTT | CASSLQGSTDTQYF | TRBV7-3 | - | TRBJ2-3 | -
TGTGCCATCGCAAGACAGGTAGGCTCCTACAATGAGCAGTTCTTC | CAIARQVGSYNEQFF | TRBV10-3 | few | TRBJ2-1 | -
TGTGCCAGCAGCTTAGTCAGGGATTTCAGCGGGGAGCTGTTTTTT | CASSLVRDFSGELFF | TRBV7-9 | - | TRBJ2-2 | -
TGTGCCAGCAGCCGACTAGCGGGAACGAACACCGGGGAGCTGTTTTTT | CASSRLAGTNTGELFF | TRBV11-2 | - | TRBJ2-2 | TRBD2
TGTGCCAGCAGCGTATCGGGCGGGTCTAGCACAGATACGCAGTATTTT | CASSVSGGSSTDTQYF | TRBV9 | - | TRBJ2-3 | -
TGTGCCAGCCTACGGGGGGGCTATAGCAATCAGCCCCAGCATTTT | CASLRGGYSNQPQHF | TRBV9 | - | TRBJ1-5 | -
TGTGCCAGCCGAAAGACAGGGGCGAGCGAGCAGTACTTC | CASRKTGASEQYF | TRBV2 | - | TRBJ2-7 | TRBD1
TGTGCCAGCAGCCGATCGGGGAATGAAAAACTGTTTTTT | CASSRSGNEKLFF | TRBV6-6 | - | TRBJ1-4 | -
TGTGCCAGCAGCTTAGTAACAGGGATGAACACTGAAGCTTTCTTT | CASSLVTGMNTEAFF | TRBV7-2 | - | TRBJ1-1 | -
TGTGCCAGCAGTTACTCCGGGGACGAGCAGTACTTC | CASSYSGDEQYF | TRBV6-5 | few | TRBJ2-7 | -
TGTGCCAGCAGCTTGCGGCAGGGCGATGGCTACACCTTC | CASSLRQGDGYTF | TRBV5-6 | - | TRBJ1-2 | -
TGTGCCAGCAGCCCCGACAGCATCTATGGCTACACCTTC | CASSPDSIYGYTF | TRBV4-2 | - | TRBJ1-2 | -
TGTGCCAGTAGTATACAGGCAGGGGCTGGAAACACCATATATTTT | CASSIQAGAGNTIYF | TRBV19 | - | TRBJ1-3 | -
TGTGCCAGCAGTGAAATCGGACAGGTCTATGGCTACACCTTC | CASSEIGQVYGYTF | TRBV6-1 | - | TRBJ1-2 | TRBD1
TGTGCCATCAGTGACATGGGGGCTGAGCAGTTCTTC | CAISDMGAEQFF | TRBV10-3 | - | TRBJ2-1 | -
TGTGCCAGCAGCTTGGGGGGACTCCGCATGAACACTGAAGCTTTCTTT | CASSLGGLRMNTEAFF | TRBV5-4 | once | TRBJ1-1 | -
TGTGCCAGTAGTTCACCACCGGGACAGGGGCTTAGGAATCAGCCCCAGCATTTT | CASSSPPGQGLRNQPQHF | TRBV19 | - | TRBJ1-5 | TRBD1
TGTGCCAGCAGCTCCGGACTGGCCGGGGAGCTGTTTTTT | CASSSGLAGELFF | TRBV7-3 | - | TRBJ2-2 | -
TGTGCCAGCAGCTTAGAGGGCACAAGAAGAACCGGGGAGCTGTTTTTT | CASSLEGTRRTGELFF | TRBV11-3 | - | TRBJ2-2 | -
TGCGCCAGCAGCTTGGTCGCAGGGGGTCTTTTGGACTATGGCTACACCTTC | CASSLVAGGLLDYGYTF | TRBV5-1 | - | TRBJ1-2 | TRBD1
TGTGCCAGCAGTTACGTCCGGGGGGGCACTGAAGCTTTCTTT | CASSYVRGGTEAFF | TRBV6-5 | few | TRBJ1-1 | -
TGTGCCAGTCGGGACTTCCAAGAGACCCAGTACTTC | CASRDFQETQYF | TRBV19 | - | TRBJ2-5 | -
TGTGCCAGCAGTTCCGCGGGGGACTCCTACAATGAGCAGTTCTTC | CASSSAGDSYNEQFF | TRBV6-5 | - | TRBJ2-1 | TRBD2
TGTGCCGGCAGGACAGGGGGCGCGGAGGAGCAGTACTTC | CAGRTGGAEEQYF | TRBV19 | - | TRBJ2-7 | TRBD1
TGCGCCAGCAGCTTGGTTGTTAACTCCTACAATGAGCAGTTCTTC | CASSLVVNSYNEQFF | TRBV5-1 | - | TRBJ2-1 | -
TGTGCCAGCAGCCAATCGCGGGGGGGCACAGATACGCAGTATTTT | CASSQSRGGTDTQYF | TRBV7-2 | - | TRBJ2-3 | TRBD2